What follows are 28 T cell receptor beta chains derived from one specimen sequenced in a study of T cell repertoires in cytomegalovirus infection. These TCRs are of unknown antigen specificity. TCRdb reprocessed the reads with MiXCR, giving one entry per CDR3 protein. The sample holds roughly 49,000 distinct CDR3 sequences, about a fifth seen once. Sequences were derived from CD8+ T cells from cultured PBMCs, sampled from culture after CMV antigen stimulation. These receptors came from a human donor in good health (CMV status not recorded). Some clones in this sample may be carry-over from other donors' samples.

The chain recombines TRBV20-1 with TRBJ2-1; 9 positions agree with TRBD2. CDR3 size: 15 residues. Trimming took 4 bases from V and 2 from J; bases not matched to a gene: 6. Germline-derived CDR1 and CDR2 are DFQATT and SNEGSKA (reference sequence). The CDR3 DNA follows: TGCAGTGCTAAGGAGCGGGAGGATACCTACAATGAGCAGTTCTTC. Its protein product is CSAKEREDTYNEQFF.

The chain combines TRBV6-1 with TRBJ1-1; D is uncertain. V lost 6 bases and J 2 bases, leaving 10 bases between the germline ends. This CDR3 contains 13 residues. Germline loops: CDR1 MNHNS, CDR2 SASEGT. In DNA, the CDR3 is TGTGCCAGCAGCCAGGTCTTAAACACTGAAGCTTTCTTT. It yields the protein CASSQVLNTEAFF.

V is TRBV6-5 and J is TRBJ1-1, with a tentative D call TRBD1 (6 bases). The germline V gene encodes CDR1 MNHEY and CDR2 SVGAGI. V was cut by 2 bases and J by 4 bases, with 17 bases left in between. This CDR3 has 16 amino acids. CDR3 residues: CASSYGLEGETTEAFF. The CDR3 coding sequence is TGTGCCAGCAGTTACGGGTTAGAGGGGGAGACCACTGAAGCTTTCTTT.

This chain links TRBV7-6 with TRBJ2-2; maybe TRBD2 (6 bases). The CDR3 covers 17 residues. Trimming removed 2 bases at V and 4 bases at J, with 17 bases between. Germline lookup yields CDR1 SGHVS and CDR2 FNYEAQ. The CDR3 spells CASSLPYRRASTGELFF. The CDR3 region has the DNA TGTGCCAGCAGCTTACCCTATAGGAGGGCGAGCACCGGGGAGCTGTTTTTT.

Comment on this clonotype: The germline gene is not matched at one end of the junction; a read error may be the cause. The chain recombines TRBV11-2 with TRBJ2-7, with 11 nucleotides matching TRBD2. There are 16 residues in the CDR3. Germline values: CDR1 SGHAT, CDR2 FQNNGV. The CDR3 reads CASSLVAGGKRYEQYF. The DNA of the CDR3 is TGTGCCAGCAGTTTAGTAGCGGGGGGGAAGCGCTACGAGCAGTACTTC.

The chain links TRBV6-5 to TRBJ1-1, with 8 bases identical to TRBD1. With 6 bases clipped from V and 3 bases from J, the junction kept 6 bases outside the gene matches. CDR3 length: 14 amino acids. CDR1 MNHEY and CDR2 SVGAGI come from the germline V gene. CDR3 nucleotide sequence: TGTGCCAGCAGCGTCCACAGGGGGGACACTGAAGCTTTCTTT. Encoded protein: CASSVHRGDTEAFF.

This clonotype was seen just once. V usage is TRBV7-6 and J usage is TRBJ1-2; 7 nucleotides match TRBD1. CDR1 is SGHVS and CDR2 is FNYEAQ in the germline V gene. The CDR3 covers 14 residues. After removal of 5 bases from V and 2 bases from J, the junction contained 5 bases not matched to a gene. In DNA, the CDR3 is TGTGCCAGCAGCCCAGGGGGGCCCAACTATGGCTACACCTTC. It yields the protein CASSPGGPNYGYTF.

The rearrangement uses TRBV28 and TRBJ1-5; D not resolved. The V gene's germline CDR1 is MDHEN and CDR2 SYDVKM. V was cut by 4 bases and J by 0 bases, with 13 bases left in between. This CDR3 is 16 amino acids long. CDR3 nucleotides: TGTGCCAGCAGTTCCCCGACCGATTATAGCAATCAGCCCCAGCATTTT. Translating it yields CASSSPTDYSNQPQHF.

This clonotype was counted many times. J is TRBJ2-5 and V is TRBV12-3 or TRBV12-4; perhaps TRBD1 as D (5 bases). The CDR3 runs to 12 residues. V was trimmed by 6 bases and J by 5 bases, leaving 10 bases between them. CDR3 in DNA: TGTGCCAGCAGCACGCCAGGGGAGACCCAGTACTTC. It translates to CASSTPGETQYF.

The chain couples TRBV28 to TRBJ2-2; the D gene is possibly TRBD2 (6 bases). The CDR3 sequence is 18 residues long. CDR1 is MDHEN and CDR2 is SYDVKM in the germline V gene. With 6 bases removed from V and 4 bases from J, the gap between germline ends came to 24 bases. Written as DNA, the CDR3 is TGTGCCAGCAGCCACCCCAGCGAGACTAGGAGTGTCACCGGGGAGCTGTTTTTT. Translation gives CASSHPSETRSVTGELFF. Full variable domain (missing parts from reference TRBV28 and TRBJ2-2): DVKVTQSSRYLVKRTGEKVFLECVQDMDHENMFWYRQDPGLGLRLIYFSYDVKMKEKGDIPEGYSVSREKKERFSLILESASTNQTSMYLCASSHPSETRSVTGELFFGEGSRLTVL.

This clonotype has a handful of counts. This chain joins TRBV12-3 or TRBV12-4 and TRBJ2-7; D may be TRBD1 (6 bases). Trimming cost V 6 bases and J 7 bases, with 10 bases left between them. The CDR3 extends over 11 amino acids. The CDR3 nucleotides read TGTGCCAGCAGCACAGGGTGGGAGCAGTACTTC. This sequence encodes CASSTGWEQYF.

A few counts support this clonotype. This chain connects TRBV7-6 to TRBJ2-3; D tentatively fits TRBD1 or TRBD2 (5 bases each). Between the trimmed V and J ends, which lost 5 bases and 1 base, there was a span of 10 bases. CDR1 and CDR2 from the germline V gene are SGHVS and FNYEAQ. CDR3 size: 14 residues. The chain's CDR3 is CASSKGRGTDTQYF. In nucleotides, the CDR3 is TGTGCCAGCAGCAAGGGACGGGGCACAGATACGCAGTATTTT. The complete variable domain, with remaining parts taken from reference TRBV7-6 and TRBJ2-3, reads GAGVSQSPRYKVTKRGQDVALRCDPISGHVSLYWYRQALGQGPEFLTYFNYEAQQDKSGLPNDRFSAERPEGSISTLTIQRTEQRDSAMYRCASSKGRGTDTQYFGPGTRLTVL.

Here the CDR3 reads CASSERGNTEAFF. The CDR3 region has the DNA TGTGCCAGCAGTGAAAGGGGGAACACTGAAGCTTTCTTT. The chain joins TRBV6-1 to TRBJ1-1; possibly TRBD1 for D (5 bases). Trimming stripped 2 bases from V and 1 base from J, with 5 bases between. CDR1 MNHNS and CDR2 SASEGT come from the germline V gene. The CDR3 has 13 amino acids.

This clonotype showed up just a few times. The genes are TRBV11-2 and TRBJ2-7; D is ambiguous. V lost 0 bases and J 0 bases, leaving 12 bases between the germline ends. The CDR3 length is 16 residues. CDR1 and CDR2 (germline): SGHAT, FQNNGV. The CDR3 region is CASSLEFAGSSYEQYF. The CDR3 nucleotides read TGTGCCAGCAGCTTAGAGTTCGCCGGATCCTCCTACGAGCAGTACTTC.

The chain links TRBV6-1 to TRBJ1-5; no firm D call. V gave up 7 bases and J gave up 6 bases, with 13 bases separating them. From germline, CDR1 is MNHNS and CDR2 SASEGT. The CDR3 runs to 13 residues. The CDR3 DNA is TGTGCCAGCATCTCCCGGTGGGGTCAGCCCCAGCATTTT. Translation: CASISRWGQPQHF.

The chain links TRBV7-9 to TRBJ2-5; D call uncertain. The ends were cut back, 3 bases at V and 5 bases at J, with 7 bases in the middle. The CDR3 is made up of 12 amino acids. Per germline, CDR1 SEHNR and CDR2 FQNEAQ (reference sequence). The CDR3 loop is CASSFWAETQYF. CDR3 bases: TGTGCCAGCAGCTTTTGGGCTGAGACCCAGTACTTC.

In its sample, this clonotype was seen a few times. The chain uses TRBV27 and TRBJ1-3; no clear D gene. Germline V gives CDR1 MNHEY, CDR2 SMNVEV (reference sequence). V gave up 3 bases and J gave up 0 bases, with 6 bases separating them. CDR3 length equals 14 residues. The CDR3 region is CASSFGPSGNTIYF. The CDR3, as DNA: TGTGCCAGCAGTTTTGGTCCCTCTGGAAACACCATATATTTT.

This clonotype was detected a few times. The gene calls are TRBV20-1 and TRBJ2-7; TRBD2 might be the D (6 bases). The V end was cut by 4 bases, the J end by 0 bases, with 22 bases between. Per germline, CDR1 DFQATT and CDR2 SNEGSKA (reference sequence). The CDR3 runs to 17 residues. For the CDR3, the DNA is TGCAGTGCTACCAAATACATACTAGCTCCGGGCTCCTACGAGCAGTACTTC. This codes for CSATKYILAPGSYEQYF.

The chain uses TRBV6-6 and TRBJ2-1, with 11 bases matching TRBD2. The trim removed 4 bases at V and 1 base at J, leaving 15 bases unmatched. CDR3 size: 20 residues. Germline assignment: CDR1 MNHNY and CDR2 SVGAGI (reference sequence). The CDR3 is CASSLQGLAVPAGSYNEQFF. The CDR3 DNA sequence: TGTGCCAGCAGTTTACAGGGACTAGCGGTCCCCGCAGGATCCTACAATGAGCAGTTCTTC.

This clonotype came up many times. DNA for the CDR3: TGTGCCAGCAGCTTAGGGGACAGGGGGCCCTACGAGCAGTACTTC. Translating it yields CASSLGDRGPYEQYF. The chain is built from TRBV7-6 and TRBJ2-7; TRBD1 matches at 12 bases. The germline CDR1 and CDR2 sequences are SGHVS and FNYEAQ. The CDR3 runs 15 residues. With 1 base clipped from V and 2 bases from J, the junction kept 0 bases outside the gene matches.

This chain uses TRBV7-2 with TRBJ2-5, with 9 bases matching TRBD2. This CDR3 has 18 residues. Germline assignment: CDR1 SGHTA and CDR2 FQGNSA. With V trimmed by 5 bases and J by 0 bases, 13 bases remained unmatched. The CDR3 coding sequence is TGTGCCAGCAGCCCGCCGGAAGGCGGGAGGGCGGACCAAGAGACCCAGTACTTC. Translating gives CASSPPEGGRADQETQYF. The complete variable domain, with remaining parts taken from reference TRBV7-2 and TRBJ2-5, reads GAGVSQSPSNKVTEKGKDVELRCDPISGHTALYWYRQSLGQGLEFLIYFQGNSAPDKSGLPSDRFSAERTGGSVSTLTIQRTQQEDSAVYLCASSPPEGGRADQETQYFGPGTRLLVL.

This clonotype appeared many times. The chain recombines TRBV7-2 with TRBJ2-3, with TRBD1 matching over 11 bases. With 1 base clipped from V and 4 bases from J, the junction kept 4 bases outside the gene matches. CDR1 and CDR2 (germline): SGHTA, FQGNSA. CDR3 size: 16 residues. The DNA of the CDR3 is TGTGCCAGCAGCTTAGTGTGGACAGGGGGCTCAGATACGCAGTATTTT. This encodes CASSLVWTGGSDTQYF.

The rearrangement links TRBV7-9 to TRBJ2-2, with 8 bases lining up with TRBD2. Germline V gene lookup returns CDR1 SEHNR and CDR2 FQNEAQ (reference sequence). J gave up 7 bases and V 10 bases, and 5 bases lay outside the gene matches. The CDR3 covers 12 residues. CDR3 nucleotides: TGTGCCACCGGGAGGGATGGCGGGGAGCTGTTTTTT. Translating gives CATGRDGGELFF.

The CDR3 sequence: CAGATGALGRYEQFF. CDR3 nucleotides: TGTGCCGGAGCTACCGGGGCCTTAGGTCGTTATGAGCAGTTCTTC. J is TRBJ2-1 and V is TRBV6-5; D might be TRBD1 or TRBD2, each matching 5 bases. V dropped 11 bases and J dropped 8 bases, with 25 bases sitting between them. The CDR3 contains 15 residues. Germline CDR1 is MNHEY and CDR2 is SVGAGI.

V usage is TRBV23-1 and J usage is TRBJ2-7, with D hard to call. TRBV23-1 falls under the ORF class, with uncertain function. The CDR3 is 15 residues long. The V end lost 1 base, the J end lost 3 bases, and 13 bases lay between the germline ends. The DNA of the CDR3 is TGCGCCAGCAGTCAATACTGGTCCGCACTCTACGAGCAGTACTTC. Its translation: CASSQYWSALYEQYF.

V usage is TRBV9 and J usage is TRBJ2-1; 8 bases map to TRBD2. This CDR3 region has 16 residues. The V gene's germline CDR1 is SGDLS and CDR2 YYNGEE. V trimming: 3 bases; J trimming: 7 bases; junction bases outside the gene matches: 12. CDR3 in DNA: TGTGCCAGCAGCGGACCCTCCGGGGGGGCACGGAATGAGCAGTTCTTC. Its translation: CASSGPSGGARNEQFF. The whole variable domain, remainder taken from reference TRBV9 and TRBJ2-1, is DSGVTQTPKHLITATGQRVTLRCSPRSGDLSVYWYQQSLDQGLQFLIQYYNGEERAKGNILERFSAQQFPDLHSELNLSSLELGDSALYFCASSGPSGGARNEQFFGPGTRLTVL.

The chain employs TRBV4-3 and TRBJ2-5; TRBD2 agrees at 13 bases. The CDR3 length is 17 residues. With 2 bases clipped from V and 5 bases from J, the junction kept 8 bases outside the gene matches. Germline values: CDR1 LGHNA, CDR2 YSLEER. This chain's CDR3 is CASSQYLGLAGDETQYF. DNA of the CDR3: TGCGCCAGCAGCCAATATCTCGGACTAGCGGGGGACGAGACCCAGTACTTC.

A few counts support this clonotype. This chain uses TRBV2 with TRBJ1-6; D not certain. Germline CDR1 SNHLY, CDR2 FYNNEI. The CDR3 contains 14 residues. The V end lost 3 bases, the J end lost 9 bases, and 12 bases lay between the germline ends. The CDR3, as DNA: TGTGCCAGCAGTGATTTGGGAAGTGTTTCACCCCTCCACTTT. As protein: CASSDLGSVSPLHF.